These 13 T cell receptor beta chains originate from one sample sequenced in a study of glioma-infiltrating T cells. Amplification of TCR alpha and beta CDR3 regions from RNA used iRepertoire nested multiplex PCR. TCRdb passed the multiplex PCR reads through MiXCR, listing each CDR3 protein once. The profile covers some 110,000 distinct CDR3 sequences, with roughly 24% appearing a single time and about 15% taken by the ten largest. Sequenced: glioma tissue, nonneoplastic brain tissue, or PBMCs (not recorded which). Receptor source: a human donor with low-grade glioma or glioblastoma, undergoing nonglioma brain surgery, or in good health (not recorded which).

CDR3 loop: CASSFSGAPYEQYF. The CDR3 DNA reads TGCGCCAGCAGCTTCTCAGGGGCACCCTACGAGCAGTACTTC. V is TRBV5-1 and J is TRBJ2-7, with a tentative D call TRBD1 (6 bases). The CDR3 loop spans 14 amino acids. CDR1 is SGHRS, CDR2 YFSETQ, per germline. Deletions cut 2 bases from V and 2 bases from J, with 11 bases between.

This clonotype occurred many times. V usage is TRBV28 and J usage is TRBJ2-7, with 11 positions matching TRBD2. Trimming cost V 5 bases and J 3 bases; bases outside gene matches: 15. CDR1 and CDR2 from the germline V gene are MDHEN and SYDVKM. The CDR3 totals 18 residues. The CDR3, as DNA: TGTGCCAGCAGTGGCGTGGTGGTAACTAGCGGGAGTATCTACGAGCAGTACTTC. As protein: CASSGVVVTSGSIYEQYF.

V is TRBV20-1 and J is TRBJ2-1; no clear D. Germline CDR1 is DFQATT and CDR2 is SNEGSKA (reference sequence). The CDR3 is 13 residues long. The germline V and J ends were trimmed by 8 bases and 3 bases, with 14 bases remaining between them. CDR3 region: CSTQREVYNEQFF. In DNA form, the CDR3 reads TGCAGTACCCAGCGTGAGGTCTACAATGAGCAGTTCTTC.

This clonotype appeared a single time. A much larger clonotype is one base distant, so this may be a read error. This chain joins TRBV10-3 and TRBJ2-5, with 11 bases lining up with TRBD2. The CDR3 runs to 17 residues. Unmatched junction bases numbered 9, after V lost 3 bases and J lost 3 bases. Germline lookup yields CDR1 ENHRY and CDR2 SYGVKD. In DNA form, the CDR3 reads TGTGCCATCAGTGAAGCTAGCGGGAGGCCCGACAAAGAGACCCAGTACTTC. This sequence encodes CAISEASGRPDKETQYF.

Notes on this clonotype: With a much larger clone just one base away, this may be a read error. The rearrangement joins TRBV19 to TRBJ2-1; no definite D call. Looked up from germline, CDR1 is LNHDA and CDR2 is SQIVND (reference sequence). The V and J ends lost 2 bases and 2 bases respectively, with 10 bases between them. CDR3 length equals 15 residues. The CDR3 nucleotides read TGTGCCAGTAGTATACTCCAGAGGCCCTACAATGAGCAGTTCTTC. It specifies CASSILQRPYNEQFF.

This clonotype was seen repeatedly, ten times or more. The gene calls are TRBV4-1 and TRBJ2-1, with D maybe TRBD2 (5 bases). Germline CDR1 reads MGHRA; CDR2 reads YSYEKL. The CDR3 loop spans 16 amino acids. Trimming removed 0 bases from V and 8 bases from J, with 17 bases in between. The CDR3 region has the DNA TGCGCCAGCAGCCAAGAGACTAACCCCCTTATCGATGAGCAGTTCTTC. Encoded protein: CASSQETNPLIDEQFF.

This clonotype occurred a few times. The V gene is TRBV18, the J gene TRBJ1-1, with 8 positions matching TRBD1. Germline loops: CDR1 KGHSH, CDR2 LQKENI. The CDR3 has 13 residues. The V segment lost 7 bases and the J segment 1 base; nucleotides outside the gene matches: 2. The CDR3 DNA sequence: TGTGCCAGCTTGACAGGGGAGAACACTGAAGCTTTCTTT. Amino acid sequence: CASLTGENTEAFF.

This clonotype was recorded at least ten times. The chain recombines TRBV6-1 with TRBJ2-4, with TRBD1 as a possible D gene (6 bases). The CDR3 is made up of 15 amino acids. V was cut by 5 bases and J by 4 bases, with 15 bases left in between. Germline assignment: CDR1 MNHNS and CDR2 SASEGT. The CDR3 DNA reads TGTGCCAGCAGTCTTCGGCGTACAGGGAAAAACATTCAGTACTTC. It translates to CASSLRRTGKNIQYF.

To note about this clonotype: A much larger clone sits a single nucleotide away, making a read error possible. The chain couples TRBV20-1 to TRBJ2-2; 7 positions agree with TRBD1. The CDR3 extends over 14 amino acids. Germline CDR1 is DFQATT and CDR2 is SNEGSKA (reference sequence). Trimming cost V 6 bases and J 3 bases; bases outside gene matches: 7. The CDR3: CSAPGQADTGELFF. CDR3 nucleotide sequence: TGCAGTGCGCCCGGACAGGCGGACACCGGGGAGCTGTTTTTT.

This clonotype was detected only a few times. A much larger clone lies a single base off, so this may be a read error. The V call is TRBV20-1, the J call TRBJ2-7; 9 nucleotides align to TRBD1. V was clipped by 6 bases and J by 5 bases; unmatched bases: 5. The length of the CDR3 is 12 residues. In germline, CDR1 is DFQATT, CDR2 SNEGSKA (reference sequence). In DNA, the CDR3 is TGCAGTGCCCACAGGGGGCAGCACGAGCAGTACTTC. Its protein product is CSAHRGQHEQYF.

This clonotype was counted between two and nine times. The genes are TRBV19 and TRBJ1-5; the match to TRBD1 covers 11 bases. The length of the CDR3 is 18 residues. Trimming cost V 1 base and J 2 bases; bases outside gene matches: 7. Germline V lookup: CDR1 LNHDA, CDR2 SQIVND (reference sequence). Written as DNA, the CDR3 is TGTGCCAGTAGTATAGGGGAACCGGGACAGGGGGGCAATCAGCCCCAGCATTTT. Protein sequence: CASSIGEPGQGGNQPQHF.

Concerning this clonotype: An end of the junction differs from the germline gene, which may be a read error. The chain is built from TRBV19 and TRBJ1-1, with a possible D match to TRBD1 (6 bases). CDR3 length: 16 residues. From germline, CDR1 is LNHDA and CDR2 SQIVND (reference sequence). The CDR3 protein is CASRGGGSSANTGAFF. The CDR3 nucleotides are TGTGCCAGTAGAGGGGGAGGGAGCAGCGCGAACACTGGAGCTTTCTTT.

This clonotype was seen repeatedly, ten times or more. The chain links TRBV28 to TRBJ2-2; 7 bases line up with TRBD1. This CDR3 is built from 15 residues. Per the germline V gene, CDR1 is MDHEN and CDR2 is SYDVKM. Losses at the gene ends were 6 bases for V and 4 bases for J; bases not matched to a gene: 8. The CDR3 DNA follows: TGTGCCAGCAGCCCAGGTGACAGGGTCACCGGGGAGCTGTTTTTT. Translation: CASSPGDRVTGELFF.